This T cell receptor beta chain was captured by sequencing in a study of blood T cell repertoires in COVID-19. In the study overall: The origin of the acute and convalescent COVID-19 samples was the United States, Italy and Spain. The cDNA or gDNA used as material had been derived from T cells, B-cell-depleted T cells, or PBMCs.

Per the authors' pipeline: Reference gene primer amplification in the assay estimated nucleated cell counts. Repertoires were generated with immunoSEQ multiplex PCR, while TCRdb's copy carries only in-frame clones and drops some. V, J and clone size derive from that table, while D and trimming were established from the DNA sequence. The sample holds fewer than 300,000 clones, approximately 92% seen once. The CDR3 runs 15 residues. Trimming cost V 0 bases and J 1 base, with 9 bases left between them. Germline assignment: CDR1 LGHNA and CDR2 YSLEER. Seattle enrolled patients during active infection and tracked them longitudinally.

The chain has TRBV4-3 and TRBJ1-1; possibly TRBD1 for D (5 bases). The sample was peripheral blood. This TCR was recovered from a person aged 18-35 years with COVID-19, enrolled during active disease. CDR3 region: CASSQDRQPNTEAFF. The CDR3 bases are TGCGCCAGCAGCCAAGATCGACAGCCGAACACTGAAGCTTTCTTT.